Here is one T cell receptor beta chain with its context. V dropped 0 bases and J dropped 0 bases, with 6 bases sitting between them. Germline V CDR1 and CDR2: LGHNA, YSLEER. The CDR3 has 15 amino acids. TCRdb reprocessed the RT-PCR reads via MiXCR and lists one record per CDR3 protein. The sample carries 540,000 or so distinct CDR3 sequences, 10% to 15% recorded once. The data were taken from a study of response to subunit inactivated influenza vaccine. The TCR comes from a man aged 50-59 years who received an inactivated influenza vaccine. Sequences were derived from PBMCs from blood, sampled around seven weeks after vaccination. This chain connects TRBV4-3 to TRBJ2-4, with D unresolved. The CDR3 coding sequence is TGCGCCAGCAGCCAAGACTACCTAGCCAAAAACATTCAGTACTTC. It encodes CASSQDYLAKNIQYF.